This T cell receptor beta chain was documented in a study of T-cell memory formation after mild COVID-19 (dated by TCRdb to the early 2020s). With respect to the entire study: TCR sequence clusters from the two donors were found to be largely donor specific. T-cell clones expanding and contracting after mild COVID-19 in a couple of donors were tracked by longitudinal TCRalpha and TCRbeta repertoire sequencing. The cohort comprised two young, previously healthy adult volunteers, one female and one male. The paper's findings and limits, for the study overall: Only a couple of mild cases were covered by the study, and larger cohorts that include severe cases with pre-infection samples were considered necessary. SARS-CoV-2 specificity of the second-wave clones peaking on day 37 was not confirmed. Contracting CD4+ clones turned up mainly in the CM and EM memory subsets, whereas EMRA was where CD8+ clones were enriched. Clones contracting from day 15 to 85 had balanced CD4/CD8 phenotypes, while a second wave expanding from day 15 to 37 was biased towards CD4+. Some responding clones were detected in pre-infection memory, which suggested that pre-existing cross-reactive memory T cells had joined the SARS-CoV-2 response.

Remarks on this clonotype: Its binding antigen is unknown. Nothing much larger sits one base from this clone, and base qualities are not available.

V trim: 0 bases; J trim: 6 bases; unmatched bases: 9. The CDR3 has 18 amino acids, counting the end cysteine and phenylalanine. Here the CDR3 DNA is all that survives: 54 bases in frame from base 1. Sequences MNHEY (CDR1) and SMNVEV (CDR2) are obtained from the germline V gene (reference sequence). Ficoll-Paque density gradient centrifugation was the method used to isolate PBMCs. Sequencing took place on an Illumina NovaSeq 6000. TCRalpha and TCRbeta cDNA libraries were constructed by 5'RACE with constant-segment primers, with sample barcodes and unique molecular identifiers being introduced. RNA was extracted from every sample with Trizol reagent. Library amplification was performed in two PCR steps, and a second sample barcode and Illumina TruSeq adapters were introduced in the second step. The libraries were sequenced on an Illumina NovaSeq using 2 x 150 bp paired-end reads. In the original analysis: Reads were demultiplexed and collapsed into UMI-guided consensus sequences with migec v1.2.7. Using mixcr v2.1.11, UMI consensuses were aligned to TRA and TRB V and J templates and then assembled into clonotypes. A clonotype was counted as expanded or contracted only if both edgeR and NoisET called the change significant, with noise models trained on biological replicates. For edgeR calls, a false discovery rate-adjusted p below 0.01 and a log2 fold-change threshold of 1 were applied. As an exploratory analysis of dynamics, PCA with hierarchical clustering was applied to max-normalized trajectories of the 1000 most abundant clonotypes. Separately sequenced CD4+ and CD8+ repertoires were used to assign a CD4 or CD8 phenotype to each responding clone. The public reads were reanalyzed by TCRdb: fastp trimming at Q25, MiXCR alignment, in-frame beta chains only. Entries that share a CDR3 protein sequence are merged under the most common genes and DNA. TCRdb, rather than the study authors, made the V and J calls. Present in this sample are around 300,000 distinct CDR3 sequences, 18% of which were seen just once. The top ten hold 23% of the sample.

This clonotype was obtained from a man in his late teens or twenties who had mild COVID-19 (a few samples of this study predate the infection). The sample titles of this study are shuffled in the database, so cell type and time point are left out; the donor was told from shared clones. This chain joins TRBV27 to TRBJ2-1; 12 bases in between match TRBD2. Sequencing input: PBMCs or a T cell subset sorted from them (not recorded which). The CDR3 region has the sequence CASSLSILAGGRRNEQFF. The DNA reads TGTGCCAGCAGTTTATCGATCCTAGCGGGGGGGCGGCGCAATGAGCAGTTCTTC.